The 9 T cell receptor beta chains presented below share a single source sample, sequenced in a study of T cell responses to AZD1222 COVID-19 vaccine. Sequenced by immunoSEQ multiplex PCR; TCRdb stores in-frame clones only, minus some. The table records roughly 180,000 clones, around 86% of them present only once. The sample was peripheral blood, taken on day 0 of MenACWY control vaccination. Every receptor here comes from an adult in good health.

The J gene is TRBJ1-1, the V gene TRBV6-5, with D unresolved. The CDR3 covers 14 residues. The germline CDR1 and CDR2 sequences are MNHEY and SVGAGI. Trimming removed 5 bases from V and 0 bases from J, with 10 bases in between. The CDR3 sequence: CASSHSYMNTEAFF. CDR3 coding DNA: TGTGCCAGCAGTCACAGTTACATGAACACTGAAGCTTTCTTT.

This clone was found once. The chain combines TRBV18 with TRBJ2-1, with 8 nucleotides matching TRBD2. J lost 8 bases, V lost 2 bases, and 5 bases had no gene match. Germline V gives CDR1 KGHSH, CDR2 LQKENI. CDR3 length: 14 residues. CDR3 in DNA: TGTGCCAGCTCACCAGTGACAGCGGGGGATGAGCAGTTCTTC. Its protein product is CASSPVTAGDEQFF.

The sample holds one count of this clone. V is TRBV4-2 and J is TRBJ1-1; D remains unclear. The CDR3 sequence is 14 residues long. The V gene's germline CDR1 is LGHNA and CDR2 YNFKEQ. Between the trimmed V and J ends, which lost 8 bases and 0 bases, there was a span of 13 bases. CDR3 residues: CASRPNIMNTEAFF. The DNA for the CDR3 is TGTGCCAGCCGACCGAACATTATGAACACTGAAGCTTTCTTT.

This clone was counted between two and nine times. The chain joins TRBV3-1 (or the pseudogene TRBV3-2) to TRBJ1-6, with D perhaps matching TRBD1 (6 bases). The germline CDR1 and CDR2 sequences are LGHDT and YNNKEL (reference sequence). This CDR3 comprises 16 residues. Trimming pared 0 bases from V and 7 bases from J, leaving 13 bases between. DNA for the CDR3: TGTGCCAGCAGCCAAGAACGGGGGCGCGGAAATTCACCCCTCCACTTT. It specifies CASSQERGRGNSPLHF.

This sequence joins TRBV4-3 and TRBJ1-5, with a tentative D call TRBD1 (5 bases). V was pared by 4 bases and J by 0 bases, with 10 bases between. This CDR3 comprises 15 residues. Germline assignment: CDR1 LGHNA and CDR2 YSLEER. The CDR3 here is CASSPGQNSNQPQHF. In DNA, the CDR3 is TGCGCCAGCAGCCCCGGACAAAATAGCAATCAGCCCCAGCATTTT.

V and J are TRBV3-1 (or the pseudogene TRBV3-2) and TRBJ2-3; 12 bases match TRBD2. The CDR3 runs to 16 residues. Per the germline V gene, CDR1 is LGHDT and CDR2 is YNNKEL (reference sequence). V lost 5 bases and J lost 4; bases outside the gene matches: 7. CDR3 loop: CASSELLAGGADTQYF. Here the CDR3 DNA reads TGTGCCAGCAGCGAACTACTAGCGGGGGGTGCAGATACGCAGTATTTT.

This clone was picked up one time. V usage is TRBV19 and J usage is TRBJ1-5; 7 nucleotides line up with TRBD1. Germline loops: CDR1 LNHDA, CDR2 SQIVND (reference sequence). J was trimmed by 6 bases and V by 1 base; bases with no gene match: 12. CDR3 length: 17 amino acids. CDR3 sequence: CASSIAQGFSAGQPQHF. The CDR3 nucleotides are TGTGCCAGTAGTATAGCACAGGGGTTCTCCGCCGGTCAGCCCCAGCATTTT.

CDR3 residues: CASSPGALLYEQYF. The CDR3 nucleotides read TGTGCCAGCAGCCCCGGGGCCCTTCTCTACGAGCAGTACTTC. The chain is built from TRBV9 and TRBJ2-7; possibly TRBD1 or TRBD2 for D (5 bases each). V lost 4 bases to trimming and J lost 3 bases, with 14 bases between them. CDR3 length: 14 amino acids. Germline V gene lookup returns CDR1 SGDLS and CDR2 YYNGEE.

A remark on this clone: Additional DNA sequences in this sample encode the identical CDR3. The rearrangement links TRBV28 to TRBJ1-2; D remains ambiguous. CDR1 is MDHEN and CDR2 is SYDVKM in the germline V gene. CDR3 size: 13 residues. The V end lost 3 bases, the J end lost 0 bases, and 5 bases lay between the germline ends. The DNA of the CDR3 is TGTGCCAGCAGTTTGCAGGCTAACTATGGCTACACCTTC. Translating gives CASSLQANYGYTF.